Each of the 2 T cell receptor beta chains below was sequenced from the same sample in a study of blood T cells in healthy people across ages. Alongside a J-beta primer mix, a sample-barcoded 5' primer served in a second PCR lasting about 6 to 11 cycles. TCRdb fed the 5' RACE reads into MiXCR, producing one record per CDR3 protein. The sample has around 780,000 distinct CDR3 sequences; under 30% are singletons. Separately, the same data were catalogued under a study of T cells of mothers and their children.

Specimen: blood. Source of these receptors: a boy aged 5 to 17 in good health.

The chain has TRBV2 and TRBJ2-1; no definite D call. Germline CDR1 SNHLY, CDR2 FYNNEI. The CDR3 is 11 residues long. V shed 8 bases and J shed 8 bases, with 10 bases lying between them. Written as DNA, the CDR3 is TGTGCCAGCGATACTCTTGATGAGCAGTTCTTC. Amino acid sequence: CASDTLDEQFF.

This clonotype has ten or more counts. This rearrangement joins TRBV20-1 to TRBJ2-5; the D gene is possibly TRBD2 (6 bases). Between the trimmed V and J ends, which lost 0 bases and 2 bases, there was a span of 10 bases. Germline V gene data show CDR1 as DFQATT and CDR2 as SNEGSKA (reference sequence). CDR3 length: 14 amino acids. CDR3 residues: CSARDGGSQETQYF. CDR3 nucleotides: TGCAGTGCTAGAGATGGAGGGAGTCAAGAGACCCAGTACTTC.